The 13 T cell receptor beta chains below come from one sample, sequenced in a study of T cells in Graves' hyperthyroidism and ophthalmopathy. What was amplified from RNA transcripts were TCR beta CDR3 regions. The TCR CDR3 was amplified in a first-round RT-PCR using the HTBI primer set. MiXCR, applied by TCRdb to the multiplex PCR reads, yields one record per CDR3 protein. The table shows 350,000 or so distinct CDR3 sequences, with about 18% occurring only once. The source material was blood. These receptor sequences come from a woman aged 30 to 39 with Graves' hyperthyroidism that later progressed to Graves' ophthalmopathy.

The chain has TRBV11-2 and TRBJ2-2; TRBD1 might be the D (5 bases). CDR3 length: 17 amino acids. Germline V CDR1 and CDR2: SGHAT, FQNNGV. Trimming shortened V by 4 bases and J by 4 bases, and 19 bases separated the two germline ends. CDR3 sequence (DNA): TGTGCCAGCAGCTCCCTTAGGGGCGTAAGGAGCACCGGGGAGCTGTTTTTT. Translated: CASSSLRGVRSTGELFF.

Of note for this clonotype: One base away lies a much larger clone, so this may be a sequencing read error. V gene TRBV29-1 combines with J gene TRBJ1-2; D is perhaps TRBD1 (6 bases). Germline V gene data show CDR1 as SQVTM and CDR2 as ANQGSEA. The CDR3 has 15 amino acids. CDR3 amino acids: CSVEDNRGAGDGYAF. As DNA, the CDR3 is TGCAGCGTTGAAGATAATCGGGGGGCCGGAGATGGCTACGCCTTC. Together with reference TRBV29-1 and TRBJ1-2, the CDR3 gives the full variable domain: SAVISQKPSRDICQRGTSLTIQCQVDSQVTMMFWYRQQPGQSLTLIATANQGSEATYESGFVIDKFPISRPNLTFSTLTVSNMSPEDSSIYLCSVEDNRGAGDGYAFGSGTRLTVV.

This clonotype was counted many times. CDR3 residues: CASSLQRGFDNEQFF. CDR3 DNA: TGTGCCAGCAGTTTACAACGGGGTTTCGACAATGAGCAGTTCTTC. The chain recombines TRBV12-3 or TRBV12-4 with TRBJ2-1, with D possibly matching TRBD2 (5 bases). V lost 2 bases, J lost 5 bases, and 13 bases lay in between. The CDR3 spans 15 residues.

This clonotype was picked up a small number of times. The rearrangement links TRBV29-1 to TRBJ2-7; the D gene could be TRBD1 or TRBD2 (5 bases each). The germline V and J ends were trimmed by 4 bases and 6 bases, with 16 bases remaining between them. The CDR3 loop spans 13 amino acids. The V gene's germline CDR1 is SQVTM and CDR2 ANQGSEA. The CDR3 is CSVGEAEGLEQYF. The CDR3 bases are TGCAGCGTTGGAGAGGCAGAGGGGCTCGAGCAGTACTTC.

The sample holds many counts of this clonotype. The rearrangement joins TRBV12-3 or TRBV12-4 to TRBJ2-3; 9 bases are a match to TRBD2. The CDR3 runs to 16 residues. Unmatched junction bases numbered 6, after V lost 3 bases and J lost 2 bases. The CDR3 sequence is CASSFWLAGPTDTQYF. CDR3 DNA: TGTGCCAGCAGTTTCTGGCTAGCGGGACCCACAGATACGCAGTATTTT.

This clonotype has ten or more counts. This chain joins TRBV30 and TRBJ1-4; D is unclear. Germline CDR1 is GTSNPN and CDR2 is SVGIG (reference sequence). CDR3 length: 14 residues. With 3 bases removed from V and 7 bases from J, the gap between germline ends came to 15 bases. CDR3 nucleotides: TGTGCCTGGAGAAAACGGTTGAGTCGTGAAAAACTGTTTTTT. This gives the protein CAWRKRLSREKLFF.

This clonotype came up many times. This chain joins TRBV11-1 and TRBJ2-1; 8 nucleotides line up with TRBD2. The ends lost 3 bases at V and 2 bases at J; junction bases unmatched: 3. The CDR3 is 15 amino acids. Per germline, CDR1 SGHAT and CDR2 FQDESV (reference sequence). CDR3 sequence reads: CASSFTGGTYNEQFF. CDR3 nucleotides: TGTGCCAGCAGCTTTACGGGGGGGACCTACAATGAGCAGTTCTTC.

The gene calls are TRBV28 and TRBJ1-4, with TRBD1 matching over 7 bases. The V gene end was trimmed by 2 bases and the J gene end by 6 bases; junction bases not matched to a gene: 3. This CDR3 has 14 residues. CDR1 MDHEN and CDR2 SYDVKM come from the germline V gene. The CDR3 here is CASSLQGEDEKLFF. The CDR3 DNA is TGTGCCAGCAGTTTACAGGGGGAGGATGAAAAACTGTTTTTT.

This clonotype was counted many times. The chain employs TRBV5-1 and TRBJ2-3; D tentatively reads TRBD1 or TRBD2 (5 bases each). V lost 0 bases and J lost 9, with 17 bases in between. CDR1 SGHRS and CDR2 YFSETQ come from the germline V gene. This CDR3 contains 15 residues. For the CDR3, the DNA is TGCGCCAGCAGCTTGGCTGAGGGGCCCAAAGAGACGCAGTATTTT. Translated, it gives CASSLAEGPKETQYF.

This clonotype was counted ten times or more. The CDR3 nucleotides read TGTGCCAGCAGCGATCCGGGCCATTACGAGCAGTACTTC. This encodes CASSDPGHYEQYF. J is TRBJ2-7 and V is TRBV28; D remains ambiguous. This CDR3 spans 13 amino acids. V lost 6 bases and J 4 bases, leaving 13 bases between the germline ends. Per the germline V gene, CDR1 is MDHEN and CDR2 is SYDVKM.

This clonotype came up a few times. The DNA for the CDR3 is TGTGCCAGTAGTATAGATGGACTAGCGGGAGCGGGGGCCTACAATGAGCAGTTCTTC. Protein: CASSIDGLAGAGAYNEQFF. The genes are TRBV19 and TRBJ2-1; 13 bases line up with TRBD2. This CDR3 has 19 amino acids. CDR1 is LNHDA, CDR2 SQIVND, per germline (reference sequence). With V trimmed by 0 bases and J by 2 bases, 7 bases remained unmatched.

This clonotype was recorded once. The V call is TRBV6-9, the J call TRBJ2-5; TRBD1 is a possible D gene (7 bases). V was pared by 2 bases and J by 6 bases, with 19 bases between. CDR3 size: 16 residues. Germline V gene lookup returns CDR1 MNHGY and CDR2 SVAAGI. CDR3 DNA sequence: TGTGCCAGCAGTTATAATGGGGGCAGGGGGAGGCAGACCCAGTACTTC. Its translation is CASSYNGGRGRQTQYF.

This clonotype was recorded many times. The V and J genes are TRBV9 and TRBJ2-7, with D hard to call. The V end was cut by 0 bases, the J end by 3 bases, with 10 bases between. CDR3 length: 14 amino acids. Germline CDR1 is SGDLS and CDR2 is YYNGEE. CDR3 sequence: CASSVGGPFYEQYF. The CDR3, as DNA: TGTGCCAGCAGCGTAGGTGGCCCTTTCTACGAGCAGTACTTC.